The source of this TCR beta chain is a study of OX40 agonist ivuxolimab in advanced cancers. Overall study: Administration of intravenous ivuxolimab to patients occurred every 2 weeks at 0.01 to 10 mg/kg. Participants, roughly 80% male, averaged around 64 years of age, ranging from roughly 23 to 90. People in dose escalation had one of these cancers: hepatocellular carcinoma, melanoma, renal cell or head and neck cancer.

Study results and caveats: Partial responders receiving 0.1-3.0 mg/kg showed among the lowest clonal expansion.

Clones were sequenced by immunoSEQ multiplex PCR, and TCRdb holds only the in-frame ones, with some missing. Here the sample spans over 50,000 clones, over 75% being singletons. The CDR3 totals 15 residues. V lost 3 bases, J lost 2 bases, and 11 bases lay in between. CDR1 is LNHDA, CDR2 SQIVND, per germline (reference sequence). A word on this clone: Its antigen is still unknown.

The sequence came from an adult with an advanced solid tumor such as melanoma, head and neck, liver or kidney cancer. V gene TRBV19 combines with J gene TRBJ1-5, with D perhaps TRBD1 (6 bases). The material sequenced was CD4+ or CD8+ T cells sorted from blood, taken in a trial of the OX40 agonist ivuxolimab. This CDR3 reads CASSIWGAGNQPQHF. In nucleotides, the CDR3 is TGTGCCAGTAGTATTTGGGGGGCTGGCAATCAGCCCCAGCATTTT.